A selection of T cell receptor beta chains follows, all from one sample in a study of cytomegalovirus exposure and HLA in healthy donors. The method was immunoSEQ multiplex PCR; TCRdb's version includes in-frame clones alone and lacks a portion of them. The sample records around 180,000 clones, around 86% being singletons. Specimen: PBMCs. The receptors were gathered from a woman between 18 and 30 years old in good health and CMV-seronegative. Each CDR3 is given with its conserved first and last residue. Each record gives: D gene, clone size, J gene, V gene, CDR3 DNA, CDR3 protein. The D gene is left open where the match is weak. Clone size is given for some rows only: seen once, a few or many times, or a class if the clone is expanded.

D: NA
size: NA
J: TRBJ2-7
V: TRBV10-3
DNA: TGTGCCATCAGTGACTCGGACAGAAGCTCCTACGAGCAGTACTTC
CDR3: CAISDSDRSSYEQYF

D: TRBD1
size: NA
J: TRBJ1-2
V: TRBV4-3
DNA: TGCGCCAGCAGCCCGGACAGGGTAGGCTATGGCTACACCTTC
CDR3: CASSPDRVGYGYTF

D: TRBD1
size: NA
J: TRBJ2-6
V: TRBV19
DNA: TGTGCCAGTAGAATCCGGGACAGTGGGGCCAACGTCCTGACTTTC
CDR3: CASRIRDSGANVLTF

D: TRBD1
size: NA
J: TRBJ1-2
V: TRBV18
DNA: TGTGCCAGCTCACCGGACAGGGACTATGGCTACACCTTC
CDR3: CASSPDRDYGYTF

D: TRBD2
size: once
J: TRBJ2-2
V: TRBV9
DNA: TGTGCCAGCAGCGGACGACTAGCGGGAGTTATAAACACCGGGGAGCTGTTTTTT
CDR3: CASSGRLAGVINTGELFF

D: TRBD2
size: NA
J: TRBJ2-3
V: TRBV14
DNA: TGTGCCAGCAGCCAATTTGCGGGACCCGGGGGGGATACGCAGTATTTT
CDR3: CASSQFAGPGGDTQYF

D: TRBD1
size: NA
J: TRBJ1-2
V: TRBV7-2
DNA: TGTGCCAGCAGCGACGGGACAGGGGGCTATGGCTACACCTTC
CDR3: CASSDGTGGYGYTF

D: TRBD1
size: NA
J: TRBJ2-1
V: TRBV19
DNA: TGTGCCAGTAGAACCGGGACAGTATCCAATGAGCAGTTCTTC
CDR3: CASRTGTVSNEQFF

D: NA
size: NA
J: TRBJ1-2
V: TRBV6-5
DNA: TGTGCCAGCAGAGCGGGGCTGAACTATGGCTACACCTTC
CDR3: CASRAGLNYGYTF

D: NA
size: NA
J: TRBJ2-5
V: TRBV19
DNA: TGTGCCAGTAGTGAAGGCGGAGAGACCCAGTACTTC
CDR3: CASSEGGETQYF

D: NA
size: NA
J: TRBJ2-3
V: TRBV5-1
DNA: TGCGCCAGCAGCTTGGAACAGATCACGCAGTATTTT
CDR3: CASSLEQITQYF

D: TRBD1
size: NA
J: TRBJ2-2
V: TRBV11-3
DNA: TGTGCCAGCAGCTTAGACTACAGCCAGGGGGCTACCGGGGAGCTGTTTTTT
CDR3: CASSLDYSQGATGELFF

D: NA
size: once
J: TRBJ2-7
V: TRBV6-6
DNA: TGTGCCAGCGACTCGGCCAGAAGCTCCTACGAGCAGTACTTC
CDR3: CASDSARSSYEQYF

D: TRBD1
size: NA
J: TRBJ2-5
V: TRBV10-3
DNA: TGTGCCATCAGTGAGGGGGACAGGGCTGAGACCCAGTACTTC
CDR3: CAISEGDRAETQYF

D: NA
size: NA
J: TRBJ2-1
V: TRBV14
DNA: TGTGCCAGCAGCCTCACCCTCCCCCGCGGGAAGGGCCGATACAATGAGCAGTTCTTC
CDR3: CASSLTLPRGKGRYNEQFF

D: NA
size: NA
J: TRBJ1-1
V: TRBV11-3
DNA: TGTGCCAGCAGCTTACTATGGACAAGCCCTAAAGCTTTCTTT
CDR3: CASSLLWTSPKAFF

D: TRBD1
size: NA
J: TRBJ2-7
V: TRBV5-6
DNA: TGTGCCAGCAGCATACAGGGGGAGCAGTACTTC
CDR3: CASSIQGEQYF

D: NA
size: NA
J: TRBJ2-7
V: TRBV6-5
DNA: TGTGCCAGCAGTTACGGTCAGGGGACCACCTACGAGCAGTACTTC
CDR3: CASSYGQGTTYEQYF

D: NA
size: few
J: TRBJ2-1
V: TRBV27
DNA: TGTGCCAGCAGTTTGGGGGGACCCGACAATGAGCAGTTCTTC
CDR3: CASSLGGPDNEQFF

D: TRBD1
size: once
J: TRBJ1-4
V: TRBV5-1
DNA: TGCGCCAGCAGCCTCCAACCGGGACAGGGTGAAAAACTGTTTTTT
CDR3: CASSLQPGQGEKLFF

D: NA
size: NA
J: TRBJ2-3
V: TRBV5-1
DNA: TGCGCCAGCAGCTTGGCACAGCTCCCCGATACGCAGTATTTT
CDR3: CASSLAQLPDTQYF

D: NA
size: NA
J: TRBJ2-7
V: TRBV11-2
DNA: TGTGCCAGCAGCCTATTCTACGAGCAGTACTTC
CDR3: CASSLFYEQYF

D: TRBD1
size: NA
J: TRBJ2-3
V: TRBV10-3
DNA: TGTGCCATCAACCCCGAGACAGGGGGCACAGATACGCAGTATTTT
CDR3: CAINPETGGTDTQYF

D: TRBD2
size: NA
J: TRBJ2-3
V: TRBV11-2
DNA: TGTGCCAGCAGCTTAGATTCATGGCGGGGGGGCACAGATACGCAGTATTTT
CDR3: CASSLDSWRGGTDTQYF

D: NA
size: NA
J: TRBJ2-5
V: TRBV5-6
DNA: TGTGCCAGCAGCCCGGGGGTGGGAGAGACCCAGTACTTC
CDR3: CASSPGVGETQYF

D: TRBD2
size: NA
J: TRBJ2-2
V: TRBV4-1
DNA: TGCGCCAGCAGCCAAGATGGACTAGCGGGAGTAAACACCGGGGAGCTGTTTTTT
CDR3: CASSQDGLAGVNTGELFF

D: NA
size: once
J: TRBJ2-7
V: TRBV4-3
DNA: TGCGCCAGCAGCCTCCTTTTATCCGACGAGCAGTACTTC
CDR3: CASSLLLSDEQYF

D: NA
size: NA
J: TRBJ1-2
V: TRBV5-6
DNA: TGTGCCAGCAGCCCTACGGAGGACTATGGCTACACCTTC
CDR3: CASSPTEDYGYTF

D: NA
size: few
J: TRBJ1-3
V: TRBV10-1
DNA: TGCGCCAGCAGAGGACAGAACTCTGGAAACACCATATATTTT
CDR3: CASRGQNSGNTIYF

D: TRBD1
size: many
J: TRBJ1-6
V: TRBV5-1
DNA: TGCGCCAGCAGCCCGGGGGACAGTTATTCACCCCTCCACTTT
CDR3: CASSPGDSYSPLHF

D: NA
size: NA
J: TRBJ2-6
V: TRBV5-1
DNA: TGCGCCAGCAGCTTTCAATCCTCTGGGGCCAACGTCCTGACTTTC
CDR3: CASSFQSSGANVLTF

D: NA
size: NA
J: TRBJ2-3
V: TRBV5-1
DNA: TGCGCCAGCAGCCCACTAGCCACAAGCACAGATACGCAGTATTTT
CDR3: CASSPLATSTDTQYF

D: NA
size: NA
J: TRBJ1-3
V: TRBV7-9
DNA: TGTGCCAGCAGCTTAGGGCAGGGGATCTCTGGAAACACCATATATTTT
CDR3: CASSLGQGISGNTIYF

D: TRBD1
size: NA
J: TRBJ1-1
V: TRBV7-9
DNA: TGTGCCAGCAGCACCACAGGGGAGACTGAAGCTTTCTTT
CDR3: CASSTTGETEAFF

D: NA
size: few
J: TRBJ1-2
V: TRBV4-1
DNA: TGCGCCAGCAGCCAAGTTACTACTCGGGGCTACACCTTC
CDR3: CASSQVTTRGYTF

D: NA
size: NA
J: TRBJ2-7
V: TRBV6-1
DNA: TGTGCCAGCAGTCTCAACAGGGCTTTAGACTACGAGCAGTACTTC
CDR3: CASSLNRALDYEQYF

D: TRBD1
size: NA
J: TRBJ1-1
V: TRBV7-9
DNA: TGTTCCAGCAGCTTGACAGGGGATGAAGCTTTCTTT
CDR3: CSSSLTGDEAFF

D: TRBD1
size: NA
J: TRBJ1-2
V: TRBV28
DNA: TGTGCCAGCACTTGGGACAGGGGGAATGGCTACACCTTC
CDR3: CASTWDRGNGYTF

D: NA
size: once
J: TRBJ2-3
V: TRBV5-1
DNA: TGCGCCAGCAGCTTGGGCACGGGCACAGATACGCAGTATTTT
CDR3: CASSLGTGTDTQYF

D: TRBD2
size: NA
J: TRBJ2-3
V: TRBV7-2
DNA: TGTGCCAGCAGCGTTAGCGGGAGGATACGCACAGATACGCAGTATTTT
CDR3: CASSVSGRIRTDTQYF

D: TRBD1
size: NA
J: TRBJ1-3
V: TRBV9
DNA: TGTGCCAGCAGCGTGACGCCGGGACAGGGGACTCCTGGAAACACCATATATTTT
CDR3: CASSVTPGQGTPGNTIYF

D: NA
size: NA
J: TRBJ2-7
V: TRBV5-6
DNA: TGTGCCAGCAGCCTTCGACAGACCTACGAGCAGTACTTC
CDR3: CASSLRQTYEQYF

D: NA
size: NA
J: TRBJ2-7
V: TRBV27
DNA: TGTGCCAGCAGTCCGGGACAAACCTACGAGCAGTACTTC
CDR3: CASSPGQTYEQYF

D: NA
size: NA
J: TRBJ2-7
V: TRBV5-1
DNA: TGCGCCAGCAGCTGGGACCCCAGGGGTCAGAGCTCCTACGAGCAGTACTTC
CDR3: CASSWDPRGQSSYEQYF

D: NA
size: NA
J: TRBJ1-1
V: TRBV12-5
DNA: TGTGCTAGTGGTGAGGGAGGGACCCAAGCTTTCTTT
CDR3: CASGEGGTQAFF

D: TRBD1
size: NA
J: TRBJ1-4
V: TRBV9
DNA: TGTGCCAGCAGCCGAACGCCAAGACAGGGAGGTGTTGAAAAACTGTTTTTT
CDR3: CASSRTPRQGGVEKLFF

D: TRBD1
size: NA
J: TRBJ1-2
V: TRBV29-1
DNA: TGCGGCGTTGCCGGGACAGGGCCTCGATATGGCTACACCTTC
CDR3: CGVAGTGPRYGYTF

D: NA
size: NA
J: TRBJ2-3
V: TRBV7-9
DNA: TGTGCCAGCAGCTTAGGGTATCGAGGTGGCACAGATACGCAGTATTTT
CDR3: CASSLGYRGGTDTQYF

D: TRBD2
size: NA
J: TRBJ2-3
V: TRBV27
DNA: TGTGCCAGCAGGCGGACTAGCGGGGCAGATACGCAGTATTTT
CDR3: CASRRTSGADTQYF

D: NA
size: once
J: TRBJ2-7
V: TRBV7-2
DNA: TGTGCCAGCAGCTTAGAGTTGGACATCTTCTACGAGCAGTACTTC
CDR3: CASSLELDIFYEQYF